This TCR beta chain comes out of a study of early T cells in non-severe SARS-CoV-2 infection. The V gene end was trimmed by 6 bases and the J gene end by 5 bases; junction bases not matched to a gene: 5. The CDR3 totals 14 residues. Germline CDR1 is SNHLY and CDR2 is FYNNEI. A single record per CDR3 protein comes from TCRdb applying MiXCR to the 5' RACE reads. Among 68,000 or so distinct CDR3 sequences listed, 11% were seen once. This clonotype was recorded at least ten times. What was sequenced was whole blood. The V call is TRBV2, the J call TRBJ2-3, with 10 bases identical to TRBD2. This clonotype originated in an adult who was a healthcare worker with PCR-confirmed SARS-CoV-2 infection or an uninfected control (not recorded which). CDR3 sequence: CASSKREGLDTQYF. The CDR3 DNA follows: TGTGCCAGCAGCAAGCGGGAGGGCCTAGATACGCAGTATTTT.